One T cell receptor (beta chain) is described in this entry. This entry belongs to a study of T-cell reconstitution after alpha-beta-depleted transplantation in children. Using unique molecular identifiers, the investigators prepared the TCRbeta library. From the PCR reads, TCRdb called clonotypes with MiXCR, one entry per CDR3 protein. The sample has 500,000 to 600,000 distinct CDR3 sequences, over 25% seen once. This sequence was found in a human donor who donated a stem cell graft to a child with aplastic anemia. The sample was PBMCs from the stem cell graft donor, taken from the stem cell graft.

The CDR3 here is CASSPLTTVTETQYF. In DNA, the CDR3 is TGTGCCAGCTCACCGCTGACGACAGTAACAGAGACCCAGTACTTC. This sequence joins TRBV18 and TRBJ2-5, with a tentative D call TRBD1 (5 bases). Germline V gene lookup returns CDR1 KGHSH and CDR2 LQKENI. There are 15 residues in the CDR3. Trimming stripped 3 bases from V and 4 bases from J, with 15 bases between.